This T cell receptor (beta chain) came from a study of blood T cell repertoires in COVID-19. Study details: The United States, Italy and Spain provided the acute and convalescent COVID-19 samples. PBMCs, B-cell-depleted T cells, or T cells provided the cDNA or gDNA that made up the material.

Original processing methods: It was from reference gene primer amplification that nucleated cell counts were estimated. Repertoires were generated with immunoSEQ multiplex PCR, while TCRdb's copy carries only in-frame clones and drops some. D and trimming come from the DNA, and the V and J calls and clone size come from that table. The sample comprises some 350,000 clones, more than 85% of which are singletons, and 2.5% to 3.5% rests with the top ten. The CDR3 has 14 amino acids. V was clipped by 4 bases and J by 4 bases; unmatched bases: 3. The germline V gene has CDR1 SGDLS and CDR2 YYNGEE. The chain links TRBV9 to TRBJ1-4, with 8 bases lining up with TRBD1. The clonotype originates from a human donor in a cohort sampled during active COVID-19. The sequenced sample was peripheral blood. CDR3 amino acids: CASSTGQDNEKLFF. CDR3 in DNA: TGTGCCAGCAGCACGGGACAGGATAATGAAAAACTGTTTTTT.